A selection of T cell receptor beta chains follows, all from one sample in a study of blood T cell repertoires in COVID-19. The protocol was immunoSEQ multiplex PCR, while the TCRdb copy is restricted to in-frame clones and leaves out a portion. The sample includes a few hundred thousand clones, 80% to 85% of them seen just once. The sequencing input was peripheral blood. Receptor source: a woman aged 18-29 years with acute or convalescent COVID-19. Each CDR3 is given with its conserved first and last residue. The order of the fields is J gene, V gene, D gene, clone size, CDR3 protein, CDR3 DNA. D genes are given only for firm matches. A row's size may be missing; if present it is once, few, many or a size class.

>TRBJ1-3|TRBV3-1/TRBV3-2|.|.
CASSQAPQGNTIYF
TGTGCCAGCAGCCAAGCCCCCCAGGGGAACACCATATATTTT
>TRBJ1-5|TRBV19|TRBD1|.
CASSHNRDRATYSNQPQHF
TGTGCCAGTAGTCATAACCGGGACAGGGCGACATATAGCAATCAGCCCCAGCATTTT
>TRBJ2-5|TRBV2|.|few
CASSAYIPQETQYF
TGTGCCAGCAGTGCGTACATTCCTCAAGAGACCCAGTACTTC
>TRBJ2-7|TRBV5-1|TRBD1|once
CASSLKDRGVYEQYF
TGCGCCAGCAGCTTGAAGGACAGGGGGGTCTACGAGCAGTACTTC
>TRBJ2-7|TRBV6-2/TRBV6-3|TRBD2|.
CASSSRTSGRSYEQYF
TGTGCCAGCAGTTCCAGGACTAGCGGAAGGTCCTACGAGCAGTACTTC
>TRBJ2-7|TRBV30|.|.
CAWRVAWRGSEQYF
TGTGCCTGGAGGGTAGCGTGGCGGGGAAGCGAGCAGTACTTC
>TRBJ2-2|TRBV5-1|.|.
CASSQGLFTGELFF
TGCGCCAGCAGCCAGGGACTCTTCACCGGGGAGCTGTTTTTT
>TRBJ2-3|TRBV24-1|.|.
CATRGGVTTDTQYF
TGTGCCACCCGAGGGGGAGTAACCACAGATACGCAGTATTTT
>TRBJ2-4|TRBV18|.|few
CASSPPNSPLRIQYF
TGTGCCAGCTCACCACCGAATAGCCCCTTACGAATTCAGTACTTC
>TRBJ1-6|TRBV7-9|TRBD1|.
CASRRGQNSPLHF
TGTGCCAGCAGGAGGGGACAGAATTCACCCCTCCACTTT
>TRBJ1-5|TRBV27|.|.
CASSFLPSGGLNQPQHF
TGTGCCAGCAGTTTCCTACCATCGGGGGGCCTCAATCAGCCCCAGCATTTT
>TRBJ2-1|TRBV19|TRBD2|medium-sized
CASTRLAGSAVQFF
TGTGCCAGTACCCGACTAGCGGGTTCTGCAGTGCAGTTCTTC
>TRBJ2-7|TRBV7-2|TRBD2|.
CASSLDPAGSYEQYF
TGTGCCAGCAGCTTAGACCCAGCGGGATCCTACGAGCAGTACTTC
>TRBJ2-7|TRBV5-1|TRBD2|.
CASSGGTSSYEQYF
TGCGCCAGCAGCGGCGGGACTAGCAGTTACGAGCAGTACTTC
>TRBJ2-1|TRBV9|TRBD2|.
CASSGLAGGQYNEQFF
TGTGCCAGCAGCGGATTAGCGGGAGGGCAATACAATGAGCAGTTCTTC
>TRBJ1-2|TRBV29-1|.|.
CSVGGELYGYTF
TGCAGCGTTGGGGGGGAACTCTATGGCTACACCTTC
>TRBJ2-1|TRBV27|.|.
CASSSGTGPREQFF
TGTGCCAGCAGCTCCGGGACTGGCCCAAGGGAGCAGTTCTTC
>TRBJ2-3|TRBV9|TRBD2|.
CASSVEALAGVGTDTQYF
TGTGCCAGCAGCGTAGAAGCTCTAGCGGGAGTGGGCACAGATACGCAGTATTTT
>TRBJ2-7|TRBV7-9|.|.
CASSPIAARDEQYF
TGTGCCAGCAGCCCGATCGCGGCGCGGGACGAGCAGTACTTC
>TRBJ1-3|TRBV19|TRBD1|.
CASSATRDSLLYF
TGTGCCAGTAGTGCCACTCGGGACAGCCTCTTATATTTT
>TRBJ2-5|TRBV5-1|.|.
CASSLALAGYRETQYF
TGCGCCAGCAGCTTGGCCCTGGCGGGTTATCGGGAGACCCAGTACTTC
>TRBJ2-2|TRBV28|.|.
CASSRVIGGRTGELFF
TGTGCCAGCAGTCGTGTTATCGGGGGGCGGACCGGGGAGCTGTTTTTT
>TRBJ1-1|TRBV6-2/TRBV6-3|.|.
CASSYSPGITEAFF
TGTGCCAGCAGTTACTCGCCAGGGATCACTGAAGCTTTCTTT
>TRBJ1-1|TRBV18|.|.
CASSRGTENTEAFF
TGTGCCAGCTCACGCGGGACGGAGAACACTGAAGCTTTCTTT
>TRBJ1-1|TRBV5-1|.|.
CASSRLGEDTEAFF
TGCGCCAGCAGCCGGCTCGGAGAGGACACTGAAGCTTTCTTT
>TRBJ2-3|TRBV7-8|TRBD2|.
CASSQGTSGTATQYF
TGTGCCAGCAGCCAAGGGACTAGCGGGACCGCCACGCAGTATTTT
>TRBJ2-5|TRBV7-9|TRBD2|.
CASSPYVGTGGGETQYF
TGTGCCAGCAGCCCTTACGTCGGGACTGGCGGGGGGGAGACCCAGTACTTC
>TRBJ1-6|TRBV15|TRBD1|.
CATSVRGYDNSPLHF
TGTGCCACCAGCGTCAGGGGGTACGATAATTCACCCCTCCACTTT
>TRBJ2-3|TRBV6-5|TRBD2|.
CASSLIGLAQDTQYF
TGTGCCAGCAGTTTAATAGGACTAGCCCAAGATACGCAGTATTTT
>TRBJ1-6|TRBV27|TRBD1|.
CASSTGVRNNSPLHF
TGTGCCAGCAGTACAGGGGTCCGGAATAATTCACCCCTCCACTTT
>TRBJ1-3|TRBV18|.|.
CASSPSQAFSGNTIYF
TGTGCCAGCTCACCATCCCAGGCATTCTCTGGAAACACCATATATTTT
>TRBJ1-2|TRBV14|.|.
CASSPGRASGGYTF
TGTGCCAGCAGCCCCGGGAGGGCCAGTGGCGGCTACACCTTC
>TRBJ1-2|TRBV28|TRBD1|.
CASSPDRALDGYTF
TGTGCCAGCAGCCCCGACAGGGCTCTCGATGGCTACACCTTC
>TRBJ2-1|TRBV27|TRBD1|.
CASSPGTGFSYNEQFF
TGTGCCAGCAGTCCGGGGACAGGGTTTTCCTACAATGAGCAGTTCTTC
>TRBJ1-1|TRBV18|.|.
CASSPQGGETEAFF
TGTGCCAGCTCACCTCAGGGAGGGGAAACTGAAGCTTTCTTT
>TRBJ1-4|TRBV9|TRBD1|.
CASSGQGARLEKLFF
TGTGCCAGCAGCGGACAGGGGGCGAGACTTGAAAAACTGTTTTTT
>TRBJ2-7|TRBV9|.|.
CASSVGDTTTYEQYF
TGTGCCAGCAGCGTAGGGGACACCACGACCTACGAGCAGTACTTC
>TRBJ2-1|TRBV7-9|.|.
CASSLVLTDNEQFF
TGTGCCAGCAGCTTAGTCCTAACGGACAATGAGCAGTTCTTC
>TRBJ1-5|TRBV15|.|few
CATSRGEGADSNQPQHF
TGTGCCACCAGCAGAGGGGAGGGCGCGGATAGCAATCAGCCCCAGCATTTT
>TRBJ2-2|TRBV4-3|TRBD2|few
CASSQEPPLAGGIGELFF
TGCGCCAGCAGCCAAGAACCGCCCCTAGCGGGAGGGATCGGGGAGCTGTTTTTT
>TRBJ2-7|TRBV27|TRBD2|.
CASSLRLAGVGEQYF
TGTGCCAGCAGTTTACGGCTAGCGGGAGTAGGCGAGCAGTACTTC
>TRBJ2-7|TRBV7-6|TRBD1|.
CASSLSRQEGTGLYEQYF
TGTGCCAGCAGCTTATCCCGCCAGGAGGGGACAGGACTCTACGAGCAGTACTTC
>TRBJ2-3|TRBV10-3|TRBD1|.
CAISESFGTGGAADTQYF
TGTGCCATCAGTGAGTCATTTGGGACAGGGGGCGCCGCAGATACGCAGTATTTT
>TRBJ1-2|TRBV2|.|few
CASRLGGGYTF
TGTGCCAGCAGGCTTGGAGGTGGCTACACCTTC
>TRBJ1-4|TRBV4-3|TRBD1|.
CASSQRDREKLFF
TGCGCCAGCAGCCAACGGGACAGAGAAAAACTGTTTTTT
>TRBJ1-2|TRBV3-1/TRBV3-2|.|.
CASSRTGRDYGYTF
TGTGCCAGCAGCCGAACAGGGAGAGACTATGGCTACACCTTC
>TRBJ2-7|TRBV4-1|TRBD2|.
CASSQDPSGASYEQYF
TGCGCCAGCAGCCAAGACCCTAGCGGGGCCTCCTACGAGCAGTACTTC
>TRBJ1-2|TRBV6-2/TRBV6-3|.|.
CASSYFGADSYGYTF
TGTGCCAGCAGTTACTTTGGGGCCGATAGCTATGGCTACACCTTC
>TRBJ2-5|TRBV29-1|TRBD2|.
CSAEKTSLETQYF
TGCAGCGCGGAAAAGACTAGCCTAGAGACCCAGTACTTC
>TRBJ1-4|TRBV6-5|TRBD1|.
CASSYLGQQKLFF
TGTGCCAGCAGTTACTTGGGACAGCAAAAACTGTTTTTT
>TRBJ2-1|TRBV6-2/TRBV6-3|.|.
CASSKGNGRYNEQFF
TGTGCCAGCAGCAAGGGGAACGGCCGCTACAATGAGCAGTTCTTC
>TRBJ2-1|TRBV7-2|TRBD2|.
CASSLALAGGPQEQFF
TGTGCCAGCAGCTTAGCGCTAGCGGGAGGGCCACAGGAGCAGTTCTTC
>TRBJ2-7|TRBV28|.|.
CASNIPRAGWYF
TGTGCCAGCAACATCCCCCGGGCAGGGTGGTACTTC
>TRBJ1-1|TRBV29-1|.|.
CSVAAGANTEAFF
TGCAGCGTTGCTGCAGGTGCGAACACTGAAGCTTTCTTT
>TRBJ2-1|TRBV28|TRBD2|.
CASRNGGGGRRQFF
TGTGCCAGCCGAAATGGGGGGGGAGGGCGGAGGCAGTTCTTC
>TRBJ2-5|TRBV18|TRBD1|once
CASSRSGTAQETQYF
TGTGCCAGCTCTCGCTCCGGGACAGCCCAAGAGACCCAGTACTTC
>TRBJ2-7|TRBV6-5|TRBD1|.
CASSYSGQARGQYF
TGTGCCAGCAGTTACTCTGGACAGGCCCGGGGGCAGTACTTC